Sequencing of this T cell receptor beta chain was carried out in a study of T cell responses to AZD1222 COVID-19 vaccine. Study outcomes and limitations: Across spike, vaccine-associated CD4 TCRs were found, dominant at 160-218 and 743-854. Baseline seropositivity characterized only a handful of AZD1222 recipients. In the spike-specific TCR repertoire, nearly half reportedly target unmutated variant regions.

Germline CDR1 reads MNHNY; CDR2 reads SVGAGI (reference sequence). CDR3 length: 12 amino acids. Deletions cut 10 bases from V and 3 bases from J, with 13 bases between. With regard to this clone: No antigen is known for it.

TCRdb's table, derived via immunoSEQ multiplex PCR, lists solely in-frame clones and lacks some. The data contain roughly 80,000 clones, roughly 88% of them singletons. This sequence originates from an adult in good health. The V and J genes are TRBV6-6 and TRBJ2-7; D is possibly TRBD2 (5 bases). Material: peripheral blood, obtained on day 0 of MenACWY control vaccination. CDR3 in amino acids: CATSGTSYEQYF. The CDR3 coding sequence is TGTGCCACTTCCGGCACTAGCTACGAGCAGTACTTC.